The T cell receptor beta chain under discussion was sequenced for a study of T cells in Graves' hyperthyroidism and ophthalmopathy. In the study overall: Peripheral blood samples were taken at initial diagnosis, prior to any treatment. Study-wide findings and caveats: A model of 13 V-J features distinguished ophthalmopathy from stable hyperthyroidism.

TCR beta CDR3 region amplification was performed from RNA transcripts. HTBI primers were used for first-round RT-PCR of the TCR CDR3. TCRdb reprocessed the multiplex PCR reads with MiXCR, giving one entry per CDR3 protein. The sample shows 700,000 or so distinct CDR3 sequences, about a sixth of them seen only once. The PBMCs were taken from approximately 9 ml of fresh peripheral blood. This clonotype was seen many times. Its antigen remains unidentified. The CDR3 runs to 17 residues. The germline CDR1 and CDR2 sequences are MDHEN and SYDVKM. With 1 base clipped from V and 2 bases from J, the junction kept 7 bases outside the gene matches.

This receptor was taken from a man aged 18 to 35 with Graves' hyperthyroidism. The chain carries TRBV28 and TRBJ2-5; 10 bases line up with TRBD2. The sample taken for sequencing was blood. The CDR3 nucleotides read TGTGCCAGCAGTTTATCCCGGACTAGCGGCTATCAAGAGACCCAGTACTTC. Its translation: CASSLSRTSGYQETQYF.